This T cell receptor beta chain emerged from a study of T cells in Graves' hyperthyroidism and ophthalmopathy. Patients aged 18 to 65 had newly diagnosed hyperthyroidism of under 2 months' duration. Amplification targeted TCR beta CDR3 regions from RNA transcripts. HTBI primers drove first-round RT-PCR of the TCR CDR3. TCRdb reanalysed the multiplex PCR reads using MiXCR and keeps one entry per CDR3 protein. Found here are about 560,000 distinct CDR3 sequences, 15% to 20% of them singletons; the top ten hold around 18%. This clonotype was recorded at least ten times. Per germline, CDR1 SNHLY and CDR2 FYNNEI. V lost 4 bases, J lost 5 bases, and 14 bases lay in between. The CDR3 totals 14 residues.

The sequenced sample was blood. The chain employs TRBV2 and TRBJ1-2; D gene ambiguous. The sequence was obtained from a woman under 30 with Graves' hyperthyroidism. This CDR3 is CASSVGSTVYGYTF. The CDR3, as DNA: TGTGCCAGCAGTGTGGGGTCAACAGTTTATGGCTACACCTTC. Full variable domain (rest looked up from reference TRBV2 and TRBJ1-2): EPEVTQTPSHQVTQMGQEVILRCVPISNHLYFYWYRQILGQKVEFLVSFYNNEISEKSEIFDDQFSVERPDGSNFTLKIRSTKLEDSAMYFCASSVGSTVYGYTFGSGTRLTVV.